This T cell receptor beta chain emerged from a study of blood T cell repertoires in COVID-19. Across the whole study: Nucleic acid was either cDNA or gDNA, and it came from T cells, B-cell-depleted T cells, or PBMCs.

V was clipped by 5 bases and J by 8 bases; unmatched bases: 6. This CDR3 has 13 amino acids. The V gene's germline CDR1 is SQVTM and CDR2 ANQGSEA. Assay: immunoSEQ multiplex PCR; the TCRdb copy retains only in-frame clones and omits some. Of some 150,000 clones listed, about four fifths are singletons. The gene calls are TRBV29-1 and TRBJ1-2, with 12 nucleotides matching TRBD1. This receptor was obtained from a human donor in a cohort sampled during active COVID-19. The sequenced material came from peripheral blood. The CDR3, as DNA: TGCAGCGTTCTGGGACAGGGGGCGCGAGGCTACACCTTC. Protein: CSVLGQGARGYTF.